These 15 T cell receptor beta chains were sequenced from one sample in a study of T cells in localized non-small cell lung cancer. The protocol was immunoSEQ multiplex PCR, while the TCRdb copy is restricted to in-frame clones and leaves out a portion. The repertoire includes 23,000 or so clones, about nine tenths of them detected once, and roughly 1.2% sits in the top ten. Here the sequenced sample was peripheral blood, taken before any cancer treatment. The receptors shown here come from a woman aged 40-69 years with stage I lung adenocarcinoma.

DNA of the CDR3: TGTGCCGCAACGTGGTATTGGCGCCCAACTAATGAAAAACTGTTTTTT. Amino acids: CAATWYWRPTNEKLFF. The J gene is TRBJ1-4, the V gene TRBV19; no clear D. The V gene's germline CDR1 is LNHDA and CDR2 SQIVND (reference sequence). This CDR3 contains 16 residues. Trimming pared 11 bases from V and 0 bases from J, leaving 19 bases between.

The V call is TRBV7-3, the J call TRBJ2-2; perhaps TRBD1 as D (5 bases). The CDR3 has 14 amino acids. Per germline, CDR1 SGHTA and CDR2 FQGTGA. V was trimmed by 5 bases and J by 5 bases, leaving 12 bases between them. The CDR3 protein is CASSRDQGTGELFF. For the CDR3, the DNA is TGTGCCAGCAGCCGAGATCAGGGTACCGGGGAGCTGTTTTTT.

The V gene is TRBV28, the J gene TRBJ2-7; 7 bases align to TRBD1. J lost 0 bases, V lost 6 bases, and 8 bases had no gene match. The CDR3 spans 15 residues. The V gene's germline CDR1 is MDHEN and CDR2 SYDVKM. The CDR3 bases are TGTGCCAGCAGCGTTCCCAGGGGGAGCTCCTACGAGCAGTACTTC. It codes for CASSVPRGSSYEQYF.

This sequence joins TRBV6-1 and TRBJ2-3; 12 bases are a match to TRBD2. There are 15 residues in the CDR3. CDR1 is MNHNS and CDR2 is SASEGT in the germline V gene. The trim removed 3 bases at V and 4 bases at J, leaving 2 bases unmatched. CDR3 coding DNA: TGTGCCAGCAGTGAGACTAGCGGGGGTCCAGATACGCAGTATTTT. Its translation is CASSETSGGPDTQYF.

The chain has TRBV6-6 and TRBJ2-2, with unresolved D. V lost 6 bases and J 2 bases, leaving 1 base between the germline ends. This CDR3 region has 11 residues. Germline CDR1 and CDR2: MNHNY and SVGAGI (reference sequence). The CDR3 DNA reads as TGTGCCAGCAGAAACACCGGGGAGCTGTTTTTT. It specifies CASRNTGELFF.

V and J are TRBV6-5 and TRBJ2-7, with TRBD1 identical over 11 bases. The CDR3 runs to 12 residues. V shed 11 bases, J shed 6 bases, and the junction held 6 bases outside the gene matches. Germline-derived CDR1 and CDR2 are MNHEY and SVGAGI. This CDR3 is CAPRGTGGEQYF. The CDR3 DNA is TGTGCCCCTAGGGGGACAGGGGGCGAGCAGTACTTC.

The chain couples TRBV7-9 to TRBJ1-2; D not certain. V dropped 1 base and J dropped 5 bases, with 14 bases sitting between them. Germline lookup yields CDR1 SEHNR and CDR2 FQNEAQ (reference sequence). The CDR3 runs 15 residues. The CDR3 DNA reads as TGTGCCAGCAGCTTAGGTTGGGAGATAAGTTATGGCTACACCTTC. Residues: CASSLGWEISYGYTF. The whole variable domain, filled in from reference TRBV7-9 and TRBJ1-2, reads DTGVSQNPRHKITKRGQNVTFRCDPISEHNRLYWYRQTLGQGPEFLTYFQNEAQLEKSRLLSDRFSAERPKGSFSTLEIQRTEQGDSAMYLCASSLGWEISYGYTFGSGTRLTVV.

This chain links TRBV18 with TRBJ1-2; no clear D gene. This CDR3 has 13 residues. V gave up 1 base and J gave up 8 bases, with 11 bases separating them. Germline CDR1 reads KGHSH; CDR2 reads LQKENI. In DNA form, the CDR3 reads TGTGCCAGCTCACCACAAGAAGGGCTGGGCTACACCTTC. Translated, it gives CASSPQEGLGYTF.

This clone was picked up one time. V is TRBV7-8 and J is TRBJ2-3; D ambiguous. CDR1 is SGHVS and CDR2 is FQNEAQ in the germline V gene. This CDR3 has 14 amino acids. Trimming stripped 3 bases from V and 0 bases from J, with 7 bases between. CDR3 in amino acids: CASSFGSSTDTQYF. CDR3 nucleotide sequence: TGTGCCAGCAGCTTTGGGTCCAGCACAGATACGCAGTATTTT.

The V and J genes are TRBV28 and TRBJ1-3; D not resolved. This CDR3 contains 14 residues. Trimming cost V 1 base and J 4 bases, with 8 bases left between them. In germline, CDR1 is MDHEN, CDR2 SYDVKM. CDR3 region: CASSLLGDGNTIYF. The CDR3 DNA reads TGTGCCAGCAGTTTATTAGGAGACGGAAACACCATATATTTT. The full variable domain, rest sourced from reference TRBV28 and TRBJ1-3, is DVKVTQSSRYLVKRTGEKVFLECVQDMDHENMFWYRQDPGLGLRLIYFSYDVKMKEKGDIPEGYSVSREKKERFSLILESASTNQTSMYLCASSLLGDGNTIYFGEGSWLTVV.

This chain uses TRBV6-5 with TRBJ1-5; D not resolved. Germline V CDR1 and CDR2: MNHEY, SVGAGI. Trimming stripped 0 bases from V and 4 bases from J, with 4 bases between. The CDR3 totals 13 residues. CDR3 nucleotide sequence: TGTGCCAGCAGTTACTCGCTGAATCAGCCCCAGCATTTT. Translated, it gives CASSYSLNQPQHF.

This clone was recorded once. V usage is TRBV6-5 and J usage is TRBJ2-1, with unresolved D. The V gene's germline CDR1 is MNHEY and CDR2 SVGAGI. Deletions cut 8 bases from V and 13 bases from J, with 18 bases between. The CDR3 totals 12 residues. The CDR3 sequence: CASGRGTTSQFF. The CDR3, as DNA: TGTGCCAGCGGGCGTGGAACAACTTCTCAGTTCTTC.

This chain uses TRBV18 with TRBJ2-3; a weak D match, TRBD1 (6 bases). The germline V gene has CDR1 KGHSH and CDR2 LQKENI. The V and J ends lost 6 bases and 2 bases respectively, with 12 bases between them. CDR3 length: 14 amino acids. DNA for the CDR3: TGTGCCAGCTCGATGACAGGTCCCACAGATACGCAGTATTTT. Protein: CASSMTGPTDTQYF.

This clone was counted a few times. This CDR3 reads CATGQNSYEQYF. The DNA for the CDR3 is TGTGCCACCGGACAGAACTCCTACGAGCAGTACTTC. The chain carries TRBV11-1 and TRBJ2-7; D is possibly TRBD1 (6 bases). The CDR3 spans 12 residues. The germline V gene has CDR1 SGHAT and CDR2 FQDESV (reference sequence). Trimming stripped 10 bases from V and 0 bases from J, with 10 bases between.

The rearrangement uses TRBV6-4 and TRBJ1-5; TRBD1 matches at 7 bases. V lost 7 bases, J lost 6 bases, and 12 bases stayed unmatched. Per germline, CDR1 MRHNA and CDR2 SNTAGT. The CDR3 totals 15 residues. The CDR3, as DNA: TGTGCCAGCACCCGCCGGGACAGCGGAAGTCAGCCCCAGCATTTT. Encoded protein: CASTRRDSGSQPQHF.